This T cell receptor (beta chain) was retrieved from a study of T cell responses to AZD1222 COVID-19 vaccine. For the study at large: Second-dose recipients at about 4 or about 12 weeks were treated as one pooled group. General study results and limits: In a largely white British group with more females than males, clonal diversity was possibly underestimated. Among those given AZD1222, only six or seven were seropositive at baseline.

The CDR3 is 17 residues long. CDR1 and CDR2 from the germline V gene are MNHNS and SASEGT. Regarding this clone: The antigen is not known. The junction shows a germline mismatch at one end, possibly a read error.

Libraries were prepared by immunoSEQ multiplex PCR; TCRdb keeps only in-frame clonotypes and omits some of them. The sample includes about 150,000 clones, approximately 90% of them seen just once. The receptor was isolated from an adult in good health. Sequenced material: peripheral blood, taken on day 0 of AZD1222 vaccination. This sequence joins TRBV6-1 and TRBJ2-1; 7 bases line up with TRBD1. CDR3 DNA: TGTGCCAGCAGTGAATATACAGGGGTAGCATCCTTCAATGAGCAGTTCTTC. It translates to CASSEYTGVASFNEQFF.